This T cell receptor beta chain was sequenced in a study of shared clonotypes between healthy human individuals. With regard to this clone: The antigen remains unidentified.

The assay was immunoSEQ multiplex PCR, and TCRdb's table has in-frame clones only and misses some. The table has approximately 2.5 million clones, 80% to 95% seen once. Study results and caveats: Only blood was sampled; tissue repertoires likely differ.

Source material: naive CD4+ T cells from PBMCs. Subset described: CD45RA+ positively selected. The sequence derives from a man aged 18 to 35 in good health. Some clones in this sample may be carry-over from other donors' samples.

The CDR3 bases are TGTGCCAGTCGGGGGACTAGCGGGAGGGAATACAATGAGCAGTTCTTC. It yields the protein CASRGTSGREYNEQFF. The genes are TRBV19 and TRBJ2-1, with 16 nucleotides matching TRBD2. V shed 8 bases and J 4 bases; nucleotides not matched to a gene: 5. Germline values: CDR1 LNHDA, CDR2 SQIVND (reference sequence). The CDR3 has 16 amino acids.